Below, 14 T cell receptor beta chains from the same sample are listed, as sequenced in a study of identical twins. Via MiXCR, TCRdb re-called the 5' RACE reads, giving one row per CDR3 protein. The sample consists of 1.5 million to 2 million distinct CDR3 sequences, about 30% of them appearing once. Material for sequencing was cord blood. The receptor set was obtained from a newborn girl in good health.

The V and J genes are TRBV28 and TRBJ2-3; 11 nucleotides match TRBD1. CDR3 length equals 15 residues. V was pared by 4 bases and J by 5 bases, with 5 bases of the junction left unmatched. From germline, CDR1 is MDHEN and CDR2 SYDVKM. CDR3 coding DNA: TGTGCCAGCAGTTCCTGGACAGGGGGCAAAGATACGCAGTATTTT. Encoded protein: CASSSWTGGKDTQYF.

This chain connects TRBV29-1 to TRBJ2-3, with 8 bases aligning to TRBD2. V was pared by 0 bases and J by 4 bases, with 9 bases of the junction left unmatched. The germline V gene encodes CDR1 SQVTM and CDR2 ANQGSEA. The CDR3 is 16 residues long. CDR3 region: CSVEDPGRARPDTQYF. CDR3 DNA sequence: TGCAGCGTTGAAGACCCCGGGAGGGCCCGCCCAGATACGCAGTATTTT.

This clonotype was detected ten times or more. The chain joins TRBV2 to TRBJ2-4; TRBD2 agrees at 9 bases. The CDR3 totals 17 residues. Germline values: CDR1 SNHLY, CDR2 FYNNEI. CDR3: CADLDSGSGMAKNIQYF. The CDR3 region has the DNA TGTGCTGACCTAGATAGCGGGAGCGGGATGGCCAAAAACATTCAGTACTTC.

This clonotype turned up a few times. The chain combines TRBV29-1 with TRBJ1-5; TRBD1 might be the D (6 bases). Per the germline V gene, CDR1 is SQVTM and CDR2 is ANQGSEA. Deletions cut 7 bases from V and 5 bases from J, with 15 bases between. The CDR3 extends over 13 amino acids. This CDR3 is CSARTAPDQPQHF. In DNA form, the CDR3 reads TGCAGCGCCCGGACAGCTCCGGATCAGCCCCAGCATTTT.

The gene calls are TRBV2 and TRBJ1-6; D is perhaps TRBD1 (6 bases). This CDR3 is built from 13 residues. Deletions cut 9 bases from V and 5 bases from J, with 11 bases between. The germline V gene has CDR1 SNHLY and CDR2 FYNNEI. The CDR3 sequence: CARRTAHNSPLHF. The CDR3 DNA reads TGTGCCAGAAGGACAGCTCATAATTCACCCCTCCACTTT.

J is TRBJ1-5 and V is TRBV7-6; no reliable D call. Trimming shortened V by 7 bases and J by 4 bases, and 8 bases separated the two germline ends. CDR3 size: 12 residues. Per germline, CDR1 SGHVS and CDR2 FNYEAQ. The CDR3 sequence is CASININQPQHF. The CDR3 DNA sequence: TGTGCCAGCATAAACATAAATCAGCCCCAGCATTTT.

CDR3 coding DNA: TGTGCCAGTAGTATGACTAGCGGGGGGGTAAAGTTCTTC. Its protein is CASSMTSGGVKFF. The chain couples TRBV19 to TRBJ2-1; 14 nucleotides match TRBD2. The germline V gene has CDR1 LNHDA and CDR2 SQIVND (reference sequence). The CDR3 runs to 13 residues. After removal of 3 bases from V and 14 bases from J, the junction contained 3 bases not matched to a gene.

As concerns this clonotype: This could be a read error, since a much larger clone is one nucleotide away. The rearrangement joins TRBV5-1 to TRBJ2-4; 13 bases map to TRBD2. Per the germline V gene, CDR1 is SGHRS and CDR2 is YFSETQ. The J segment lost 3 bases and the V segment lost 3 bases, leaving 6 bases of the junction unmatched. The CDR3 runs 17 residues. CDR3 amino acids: CASSSGLAGLVKNIQYF. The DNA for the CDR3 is TGCGCCAGCAGCTCGGGACTAGCGGGGCTAGTCAAAAACATTCAGTACTTC.

DNA for the CDR3: TGTGCCTGGGACAGGGGGCCCTACCAGCCCCAGCATTTT. It translates to CAWDRGPYQPQHF. This chain uses TRBV30 with TRBJ1-5; 10 bases are shared with TRBD1. This CDR3 has 13 amino acids. The V gene end was trimmed by 5 bases and the J gene end by 7 bases; junction bases not matched to a gene: 5. Germline V gene lookup returns CDR1 GTSNPN and CDR2 SVGIG (reference sequence). The full variable domain, its missing parts supplied by reference TRBV30 and TRBJ1-5, is SQTIHQWPATLVQPVGSPLSLECTVEGTSNPNLYWYRQAAGRGLQLLFYSVGIGQISSEVPQNLSASRPQDRQFILSSKKLLLSDSGFYLCAWDRGPYQPQHFGDGTRLSIL.

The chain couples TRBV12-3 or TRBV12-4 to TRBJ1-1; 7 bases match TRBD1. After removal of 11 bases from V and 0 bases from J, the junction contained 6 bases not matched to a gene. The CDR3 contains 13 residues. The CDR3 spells CAATGQMNTEAFF. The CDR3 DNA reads TGTGCCGCGACGGGACAGATGAACACTGAAGCTTTCTTT.

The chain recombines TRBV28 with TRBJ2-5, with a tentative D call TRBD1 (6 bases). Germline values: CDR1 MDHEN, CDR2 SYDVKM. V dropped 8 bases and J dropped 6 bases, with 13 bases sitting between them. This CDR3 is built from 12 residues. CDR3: CASSDRRKTQYF. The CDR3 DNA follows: TGTGCCAGCTCTGACAGGAGGAAGACCCAGTACTTC.

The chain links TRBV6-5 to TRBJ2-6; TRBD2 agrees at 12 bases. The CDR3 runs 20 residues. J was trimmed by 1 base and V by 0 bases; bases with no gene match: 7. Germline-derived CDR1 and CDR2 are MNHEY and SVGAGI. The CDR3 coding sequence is TGTGCCAGCAGTTACTCTCCTCGGACTAGCGGGAAATCTGGGGCCAACGTCCTGACTTTC. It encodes CASSYSPRTSGKSGANVLTF.

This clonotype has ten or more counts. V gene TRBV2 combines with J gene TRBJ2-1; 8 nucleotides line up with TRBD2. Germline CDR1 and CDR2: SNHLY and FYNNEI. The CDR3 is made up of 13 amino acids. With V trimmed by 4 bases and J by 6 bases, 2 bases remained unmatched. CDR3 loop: CASSGGLGNEQFF. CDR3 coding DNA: TGTGCCAGCAGTGGGGGACTAGGCAATGAGCAGTTCTTC.

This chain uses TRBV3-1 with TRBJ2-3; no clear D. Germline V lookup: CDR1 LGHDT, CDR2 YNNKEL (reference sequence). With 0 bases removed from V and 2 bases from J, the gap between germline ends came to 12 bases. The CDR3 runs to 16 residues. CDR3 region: CASSQDGHRVTDTQYF. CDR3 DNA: TGTGCCAGCAGCCAAGACGGCCATCGTGTCACAGATACGCAGTATTTT.